The 20 T cell receptor beta chains below come from one sample, sequenced in a study of cytomegalovirus exposure and HLA in healthy donors. TCRdb's copy holds only in-frame clones and misses some; the assay was immunoSEQ multiplex PCR. Here the sample spans roughly 330,000 clones, roughly 87% being singletons. Sequences were obtained from PBMCs. These receptors all stem from a woman aged 25 to 39 in good health and CMV-seropositive.

CDR3 nucleotides: TGTGCCAGCTCACTTATCGCGACAGGGCCCTACGAGCAGTACTTC. Translating gives CASSLIATGPYEQYF. V usage is TRBV18 and J usage is TRBJ2-7, with 7 bases aligning to TRBD1. Trimming at V came to 4 bases and at J to 2 bases, leaving 8 bases not matched to a gene. Germline loops: CDR1 KGHSH, CDR2 LQKENI. The CDR3 has 15 residues. The complete variable domain, with remaining parts taken from reference TRBV18 and TRBJ2-7, reads NAGVMQNPRHLVRRRGQEARLRCSPMKGHSHVYWYRQLPEEGLKFMVYLQKENIIDESGMPKERFSAEFPKEGPSILRIQQVVRGDSAAYFCASSLIATGPYEQYFGPGTRLTVT.

The chain has TRBV15 and TRBJ1-5; D is possibly TRBD1 (5 bases). The germline gives CDR1 LNHNV, CDR2 YYDKDF (reference sequence). The CDR3 contains 12 residues. Trimming pared 3 bases from V and 7 bases from J, leaving 7 bases between. The CDR3 DNA follows: TGTGCCACCAGCAGCCGGGGGCAGCCCCAGCATTTT. It encodes CATSSRGQPQHF.

Only one count was recorded for this clone. The V call is TRBV11-2, the J call TRBJ2-5; TRBD2 agrees at 7 bases. The ends lost 6 bases at V and 2 bases at J; junction bases unmatched: 6. CDR1 is SGHAT and CDR2 is FQNNGV in the germline V gene. The CDR3 is 14 amino acids. The CDR3 here is CASSVTSQQETQYF. CDR3 in DNA: TGTGCCAGCAGTGTGACTAGCCAGCAAGAGACCCAGTACTTC. The variable domain in full, completed from reference TRBV11-2 and TRBJ2-5, reads EAGVAQSPRYKIIEKRQSVAFWCNPISGHATLYWYQQILGQGPKLLIQFQNNGVVDDSQLPKDRFSAERLKGVDSTLKIQPAKLEDSAVYLCASSVTSQQETQYFGPGTRLLVL.

This clone appeared once. The rearrangement joins TRBV5-1 to TRBJ2-7; 7 positions match TRBD2. V was clipped by 4 bases and J by 6 bases; unmatched bases: 7. Germline CDR1 reads SGHRS; CDR2 reads YFSETQ. CDR3 length: 13 residues. CDR3: CASSIAGEGEQYF. DNA of the CDR3: TGCGCCAGCAGCATCGCCGGGGAGGGCGAGCAGTACTTC.

This chain connects TRBV5-1 to TRBJ2-6, with 12 bases identical to TRBD1. With 4 bases clipped from V and 1 base from J, the junction kept 9 bases outside the gene matches. The CDR3 is 19 amino acids. Germline lookup yields CDR1 SGHRS and CDR2 YFSETQ. The CDR3 is CASSPGQGAQLSGANVLTF. Here the CDR3 DNA reads TGCGCCAGCAGCCCGGGACAGGGGGCGCAATTATCTGGGGCCAACGTCCTGACTTTC.

This chain connects TRBV6-4 to TRBJ1-2; D is unresolved. The CDR3 has 13 residues. Deletions cut 6 bases from V and 4 bases from J, with 12 bases between. Per the germline V gene, CDR1 is MRHNA and CDR2 is SNTAGT. CDR3 sequence (DNA): TGTGCCAGCAGCGAAACAGATGGCTATGGCTACACCTTC. Its translation is CASSETDGYGYTF.

V usage is TRBV6-5 and J usage is TRBJ2-7; D perhaps matches TRBD1 (6 bases). The V end was cut by 5 bases, the J end by 6 bases, with 11 bases between. Per germline, CDR1 MNHEY and CDR2 SVGAGI. The CDR3 spans 12 residues. Written as DNA, the CDR3 is TGTGCCAGCAGTACAATACAGGGCGAGCAGTACTTC. This gives the protein CASSTIQGEQYF.

This clone appeared a few times. The genes are TRBV7-9 and TRBJ2-7; D remains ambiguous. This CDR3 comprises 14 residues. Trimming stripped 5 bases from V and 3 bases from J, with 14 bases between. Looked up from germline, CDR1 is SEHNR and CDR2 is FQNEAQ (reference sequence). Here the CDR3 DNA reads TGTGCCAGCAGCCCCCCGGATCCTATCTACGAGCAGTACTTC. It specifies CASSPPDPIYEQYF.

The chain links TRBV29-1 to TRBJ2-3; a weak D match, TRBD1 (5 bases). The CDR3 has 13 amino acids. V lost 7 bases, J lost 6 bases, and 17 bases lay in between. CDR1 SQVTM and CDR2 ANQGSEA come from the germline V gene. The CDR3 reads CSGAVRAGDTQYF. The CDR3 DNA reads TGCAGCGGGGCCGTTCGGGCAGGGGATACGCAGTATTTT.

The chain combines TRBV7-6 with TRBJ2-7, with TRBD1 identical over 7 bases. This CDR3 comprises 12 residues. V dropped 6 bases and J dropped 3; count of bases not matched to a gene: 2. Germline V gene sequence: CDR1 SGHVS, CDR2 FNYEAQ. The CDR3 region is CASRGQNYEQYF. DNA of the CDR3: TGTGCCAGCAGGGGACAGAACTACGAGCAGTACTTC.

This chain uses TRBV4-1 with TRBJ1-1; a possible D gene is TRBD1 (5 bases). The V gene's germline CDR1 is MGHRA and CDR2 YSYEKL. The CDR3 is 18 residues long. V lost 0 bases and J 4 bases, leaving 21 bases between the germline ends. CDR3 protein: CASSQERITGTSGTEAFF. The CDR3 DNA sequence: TGCGCCAGCAGCCAAGAAAGGATCACAGGAACCTCGGGCACTGAAGCTTTCTTT.

This chain joins TRBV5-1 and TRBJ1-2; D perhaps matches TRBD1 (6 bases). The CDR3 spans 17 residues. Trimming cost V 0 bases and J 1 base, with 16 bases left between them. The germline V gene has CDR1 SGHRS and CDR2 YFSETQ. CDR3 amino acids: CASSLEGYREYNYGYTF. The CDR3 DNA reads as TGCGCCAGCAGCTTGGAGGGTTACAGGGAATATAACTATGGCTACACCTTC. Looking up the rest from reference TRBV5-1 and TRBJ1-2 gives the full variable domain: KAGVTQTPRYLIKTRGQQVTLSCSPISGHRSVSWYQQTPGQGLQFLFEYFSETQRNKGNFPGRFSGRQFSNSRSEMNVSTLELGDSALYLCASSLEGYREYNYGYTFGSGTRLTVV.

V gene TRBV6-1 combines with J gene TRBJ1-2; weak D call: TRBD1 (6 bases). The V end was cut by 3 bases, the J end by 8 bases, with 10 bases between. Looked up from germline, CDR1 is MNHNS and CDR2 is SASEGT. CDR3 length equals 12 residues. The CDR3 DNA sequence: TGTGCCAGCAGTGACGGGGGGCTCGGCTACACCTTC. Translating it yields CASSDGGLGYTF.

The chain recombines TRBV6-5 with TRBJ2-3; 7 bases align to TRBD1. V lost 0 bases to trimming and J lost 6 bases; unmatched junction nucleotides: 3. The CDR3 is 14 amino acids. Germline assignment: CDR1 MNHEY and CDR2 SVGAGI. The CDR3 nucleotides read TGTGCCAGCAGTTACTCGACCAGGGGGGATACGCAGTATTTT. This codes for CASSYSTRGDTQYF.

V usage is TRBV7-2 and J usage is TRBJ1-5; D gene ambiguous. V lost 4 bases and J lost 2, with 6 bases in between. There are 13 residues in the CDR3. The germline gives CDR1 SGHTA, CDR2 FQGNSA. CDR3 amino acids: CASSYLGNQPQHF. The CDR3 region has the DNA TGTGCCAGCAGCTATTTGGGCAATCAGCCCCAGCATTTT. Full variable domain (missing parts from reference TRBV7-2 and TRBJ1-5): GAGVSQSPSNKVTEKGKDVELRCDPISGHTALYWYRQSLGQGLEFLIYFQGNSAPDKSGLPSDRFSAERTGGSVSTLTIQRTQQEDSAVYLCASSYLGNQPQHFGDGTRLSIL.

This chain joins TRBV9 and TRBJ2-7, with D perhaps matching TRBD2 (6 bases). This CDR3 region has 15 residues. The V gene's germline CDR1 is SGDLS and CDR2 YYNGEE. V lost 0 bases and J lost 3, with 13 bases in between. Here the CDR3 reads CASSVEDGRLYEQYF. The CDR3 coding sequence is TGTGCCAGCAGCGTAGAGGACGGGAGACTCTACGAGCAGTACTTC. Combining the CDR3 with reference TRBV9 and TRBJ2-7 gives the whole variable domain DSGVTQTPKHLITATGQRVTLRCSPRSGDLSVYWYQQSLDQGLQFLIQYYNGEERAKGNILERFSAQQFPDLHSELNLSSLELGDSALYFCASSVEDGRLYEQYFGPGTRLTVT.

The rearrangement joins TRBV28 to TRBJ2-7; TRBD1 might be the D (5 bases). This CDR3 is built from 14 residues. Germline V CDR1 and CDR2: MDHEN, SYDVKM. Trimming took 11 bases from V and 0 from J, leaving 17 bases between them. The CDR3 region is CAYGRGLSSYEQYF. CDR3 DNA: TGTGCCTACGGAAGGGGTCTGAGCTCCTACGAGCAGTACTTC.

This sequence joins TRBV5-1 and TRBJ2-4; 12 bases line up with TRBD2. There are 15 residues in the CDR3. The ends lost 3 bases at V and 13 bases at J; junction bases unmatched: 11. Per the germline V gene, CDR1 is SGHRS and CDR2 is YFSETQ. CDR3 in DNA: TGCGCCAGCAGCTACTCCGGGACTAGCGGGTATGGGCAGTACTTC. This codes for CASSYSGTSGYGQYF.

V usage is TRBV7-9 and J usage is TRBJ2-7; 11 nucleotides align to TRBD1. The CDR3 is 15 residues long. The germline V gene has CDR1 SEHNR and CDR2 FQNEAQ (reference sequence). Germline trimming cut 1 base from V and 4 bases from J; bases unmatched to any gene: 3. This CDR3 is CASSLGDRGFYEQYF. The CDR3 DNA is TGTGCCAGCAGCTTAGGGGACAGGGGGTTTTACGAGCAGTACTTC.

The chain is built from TRBV7-6 and TRBJ2-5; 12 bases align to TRBD1. Per the germline V gene, CDR1 is SGHVS and CDR2 is FNYEAQ. Trimming at V came to 1 base and at J to 5 bases, leaving 5 bases not matched to a gene. This CDR3 has 16 amino acids. DNA for the CDR3: TGTGCCAGCAGCTTAGGGGACAGGGGGCTCGGCGAGACCCAGTACTTC. It yields the protein CASSLGDRGLGETQYF.